The rows below give T cell receptor beta chains drawn from one sample of a study of CD8 T cells in Susac syndrome. Using its own MiXCR run on the immunoSEQ multiplex PCR reads, TCRdb lists one record per CDR3 protein. The data hold just over 300,000 distinct CDR3 sequences, with just over 90% observed a single time. Sequencing input: CD4+ T cells from PBMCs. These receptors were taken from a human donor with multiple sclerosis. Both conserved end residues are part of each CDR3. D genes are given only for firm matches. Part of the rows lack a size; the others show once, few, many or a class for expanded clones.

size	length	V	D	J	CDR3	DNA
NA	12	TRBV20-1	NA	TRBJ2-5	CSASTDLVAQYF	TGCAGTGCGAGTACCGATCTCGTGGCCCAGTACTTC
once	15	TRBV6-6	TRBD1	TRBJ2-7	CASTQGQGASYEQYF	TGTGCCAGCACCCAAGGACAGGGGGCCTCCTACGAGCAGTACTTC
NA	14	TRBV6-6	NA	TRBJ2-7	CASTDQLGLYEQYF	TGTGCCAGCACCGACCAACTAGGTCTCTACGAGCAGTACTTC
NA	15	TRBV9	NA	TRBJ2-7	CASSPRHADAGEQYF	TGTGCCAGCAGCCCTCGACACGCCGACGCGGGCGAGCAGTACTTC
NA	14	TRBV7-8	NA	TRBJ1-1	CASSSRVMNTEAFF	TGTGCCAGCAGCTCCAGGGTAATGAACACTGAAGCTTTCTTT
NA	13	TRBV6-6	TRBD1	TRBJ1-1	CASSFGQGEVAFF	TGTGCCAGCAGTTTCGGACAGGGTGAGGTAGCTTTCTTT
NA	15	TRBV5-1	NA	TRBJ1-1	CASSLLDGTLTEAFF	TGCGCCAGCAGCTTGTTAGACGGCACCCTGACTGAAGCTTTCTTT
NA	15	TRBV5-1	NA	TRBJ2-7	CASSYGTASEYEQYF	TGCGCCAGCAGCTACGGGACTGCCTCTGAGTACGAGCAGTACTTC
once	13	TRBV20-1	NA	TRBJ2-5	CSARVTGVETQYF	TGCAGTGCTAGAGTGACGGGGGTTGAGACCCAGTACTTC
NA	16	TRBV5-6	TRBD2	TRBJ2-2	CASSPEAGRGSGELFF	TGTGCCAGCAGCCCAGAAGCGGGGCGGGGGTCCGGGGAGCTGTTTTTT
NA	16	TRBV5-1	NA	TRBJ2-7	CASSLGSEIFRYEQYF	TGCGCCAGCAGCTTGGGTAGCGAGATCTTCCGCTACGAGCAGTACTTC
NA	16	TRBV9	TRBD1	TRBJ2-7	CASSVAGQGVSDEQYF	TGTGCCAGCAGCGTAGCCGGACAGGGGGTATCCGACGAGCAGTACTTC
NA	14	TRBV6-5	NA	TRBJ2-3	CASNSPYGPDTQYF	TGTGCCAGCAACTCCCCCTACGGCCCAGATACGCAGTATTTT
NA	13	TRBV6-2/TRBV6-3	TRBD2	TRBJ2-1	CASRGSGDNEQFF	TGTGCCAGCAGGGGTAGCGGGGACAATGAGCAGTTCTTC
NA	11	TRBV29-1	NA	TRBJ2-5	CSVANQETQYF	TGCAGCGTTGCCAATCAAGAGACCCAGTACTTC
few	14	TRBV7-3	NA	TRBJ2-3	CASSFRGSTDTQYF	TGTGCCAGCAGCTTTCGGGGGAGCACAGATACGCAGTATTTT
NA	12	TRBV20-1	NA	TRBJ2-3	CSASPDLGTQYF	TGCAGTGCTTCCCCGGACCTCGGAACGCAGTATTTT
NA	12	TRBV19	NA	TRBJ2-3	CASSQDLHTQYF	TGTGCCAGTAGTCAGGACTTACATACGCAGTATTTT
NA	18	TRBV14	NA	TRBJ1-2	CASSQETARKGHHYGYTF	TGTGCCAGCAGCCAAGAGACAGCCCGAAAAGGCCACCACTATGGCTACACCTTC
NA	15	TRBV3-1	NA	TRBJ2-5	CASSRSAGSEETQYF	TGTGCCAGCAGCCGCTCAGCGGGCTCCGAGGAGACCCAGTACTTC
NA	15	TRBV19	TRBD1	TRBJ2-5	CASSPRTGWGETQYF	TGTGCCAGTAGTCCGAGGACAGGGTGGGGAGAGACCCAGTACTTC
NA	17	TRBV7-2	TRBD2	TRBJ2-5	CASSLGPRTSGQETQYF	TGTGCCAGCAGCTTAGGTCCCCGGACTAGCGGACAAGAGACCCAGTACTTC
NA	16	TRBV2	NA	TRBJ2-2	CASRVQGSWGTGELFF	TGTGCCAGCAGGGTACAGGGAAGTTGGGGCACCGGGGAGCTGTTTTTT
NA	15	TRBV6-1	NA	TRBJ1-1	CASSERGARNTEAFF	TGTGCCAGCAGTGAAAGGGGGGCCCGGAACACTGAAGCTTTCTTT
NA	14	TRBV12-3/TRBV12-4	TRBD2	TRBJ2-5	CASNLASGGETQYF	TGTGCCAGCAATTTAGCGAGCGGGGGCGAGACCCAGTACTTC
NA	14	TRBV6-2/TRBV6-3	NA	TRBJ2-3	CASSRGGPTDTQYF	TGTGCCAGCAGTCGCGGGGGCCCCACAGATACGCAGTATTTT
NA	12	TRBV6-2/TRBV6-3	NA	TRBJ2-5	CASSYWSFSQYF	TGTGCCAGCAGTTACTGGTCGTTCAGCCAGTACTTC
NA	13	TRBV18	NA	TRBJ2-5	CASSRSHQETQYF	TGTGCCAGCTCACGTTCGCACCAAGAGACCCAGTACTTC
NA	11	TRBV30	NA	TRBJ1-1	CAWRPNVGAFF	TGTGCCTGGAGGCCCAACGTTGGAGCTTTCTTT
NA	13	TRBV20-1	NA	TRBJ1-5	CSATPMGDQPQHF	TGCAGTGCTACCCCGATGGGGGATCAGCCCCAGCATTTT
NA	15	TRBV12-3/TRBV12-4	TRBD2	TRBJ2-1	CASSAGLAGDNEQFF	TGTGCCAGCAGTGCCGGACTAGCGGGAGACAATGAGCAGTTCTTC
NA	15	TRBV7-9	NA	TRBJ2-7	CASSPAQVPVYEQYF	TGTGCCAGCAGCCCAGCACAGGTCCCTGTCTACGAGCAGTACTTC
NA	16	TRBV5-1	TRBD1	TRBJ1-2	CASSRYWDSRNYGYTF	TGCGCCAGCAGCCGATACTGGGACAGCCGGAACTATGGCTACACCTTC
NA	16	TRBV5-1	NA	TRBJ1-2	CASSFTPDTKEYGYTF	TGCGCCAGCAGCTTCACCCCGGACACAAAAGAATATGGCTACACCTTC
NA	13	TRBV6-1	NA	TRBJ2-3	CASMTRNTDTQYF	TGTGCCAGCATGACACGAAACACAGATACGCAGTATTTT
NA	13	TRBV12-3/TRBV12-4	NA	TRBJ1-5	CASSPYRDGPQHF	TGTGCCAGCAGCCCGTACAGGGACGGGCCCCAGCATTTT
NA	13	TRBV2	TRBD1	TRBJ2-7	CASSAQGFYEQYF	TGTGCCAGCAGTGCACAGGGGTTCTACGAGCAGTACTTC
NA	14	TRBV2	TRBD2	TRBJ2-2	CASTGLAGAGELFF	TGTGCCAGCACAGGACTAGCGGGAGCCGGGGAGCTGTTTTTT
NA	18	TRBV12-3/TRBV12-4	TRBD1	TRBJ1-1	CASSSLGGDRGREDEAFF	TGTGCCAGCAGTTCCCTAGGAGGGGACAGGGGGCGGGAGGATGAAGCTTTCTTT
once	14	TRBV5-6	NA	TRBJ1-1	CASLPVTGGTEAFF	TGTGCCAGCCTCCCAGTTACCGGGGGTACTGAAGCTTTCTTT
NA	14	TRBV5-1	NA	TRBJ1-1	CASSSLLADTEAFF	TGCGCCAGCAGCTCCCTCCTCGCGGACACTGAAGCTTTCTTT
once	14	TRBV7-2	NA	TRBJ1-6	CASGFTSYNSPLHF	TGTGCCAGCGGCTTCACCTCCTATAATTCACCCCTCCACTTT
NA	16	TRBV6-4	TRBD1	TRBJ1-1	CASSEGTGGARTEAFF	TGTGCCAGCAGTGAAGGGACAGGGGGCGCCCGGACTGAAGCTTTCTTT
NA	15	TRBV6-1	TRBD2	TRBJ2-7	CASSEATGGSYEQYF	TGTGCCAGCAGTGAAGCCACGGGGGGATCCTACGAGCAGTACTTC
NA	15	TRBV18	TRBD2	TRBJ2-2	CASSPLGLATGELFF	TGTGCCAGCTCACCCCTGGGACTAGCAACCGGGGAGCTGTTTTTT
NA	15	TRBV12-3/TRBV12-4	NA	TRBJ2-3	CASSSQTGSTDTQYF	TGTGCCAGCAGTTCCCAGACAGGAAGCACAGATACGCAGTATTTT
NA	14	TRBV6-2/TRBV6-3	NA	TRBJ2-1	CASRRLGRADEQFF	TGTGCCAGCAGGCGACTAGGAAGGGCAGACGAGCAGTTCTTC
few	12	TRBV12-3/TRBV12-4	NA	TRBJ2-3	CASSPTGDTQYF	TGTGCCAGCTCACCGACAGGAGATACGCAGTATTTT
once	15	TRBV18	NA	TRBJ2-7	CASSPVKGQTYEQYF	TGTGCCAGCTCACCCGTTAAGGGGCAAACCTACGAGCAGTACTTC
NA	12	TRBV29-1	NA	TRBJ1-2	CSAEDRYYGYTF	TGCAGCGCTGAGGACAGATACTATGGCTACACCTTC
NA	13	TRBV20-1	TRBD2	TRBJ2-1	CSARLAGTYEQFF	TGCAGTGCTAGACTAGCGGGAACTTATGAGCAGTTCTTC
NA	14	TRBV7-8	NA	TRBJ1-5	CASSRLWSNQPQHF	TGTGCCAGCAGCCGTCTGTGGAGCAATCAGCCCCAGCATTTT
NA	15	TRBV7-3	NA	TRBJ1-1	CASSLSGLGYTEAFF	TGTGCCAGCAGCTTATCAGGCCTAGGATACACTGAAGCTTTCTTT
NA	13	TRBV19	NA	TRBJ1-2	CASQDTNNYGYTF	TGTGCCAGTCAGGACACTAATAACTATGGCTACACCTTC
NA	15	TRBV24-1	TRBD1	TRBJ2-1	CATSDNRDRVNEQFF	TGTGCCACCAGTGATAACCGGGACAGGGTTAATGAGCAGTTCTTC
NA	13	TRBV9	NA	TRBJ1-6	CASSVRPGGSLHF	TGTGCCAGCAGCGTACGCCCGGGGGGTTCCCTCCACTTT
NA	14	TRBV9	NA	TRBJ2-2	CASSVELWSGELFF	TGTGCCAGCAGCGTAGAGTTGTGGAGCGGGGAGCTGTTTTTT
NA	15	TRBV7-3	TRBD1	TRBJ1-6	CASSLGQGRGSPLHF	TGTGCCAGCAGCCTAGGACAGGGGAGAGGATCACCCCTCCACTTT